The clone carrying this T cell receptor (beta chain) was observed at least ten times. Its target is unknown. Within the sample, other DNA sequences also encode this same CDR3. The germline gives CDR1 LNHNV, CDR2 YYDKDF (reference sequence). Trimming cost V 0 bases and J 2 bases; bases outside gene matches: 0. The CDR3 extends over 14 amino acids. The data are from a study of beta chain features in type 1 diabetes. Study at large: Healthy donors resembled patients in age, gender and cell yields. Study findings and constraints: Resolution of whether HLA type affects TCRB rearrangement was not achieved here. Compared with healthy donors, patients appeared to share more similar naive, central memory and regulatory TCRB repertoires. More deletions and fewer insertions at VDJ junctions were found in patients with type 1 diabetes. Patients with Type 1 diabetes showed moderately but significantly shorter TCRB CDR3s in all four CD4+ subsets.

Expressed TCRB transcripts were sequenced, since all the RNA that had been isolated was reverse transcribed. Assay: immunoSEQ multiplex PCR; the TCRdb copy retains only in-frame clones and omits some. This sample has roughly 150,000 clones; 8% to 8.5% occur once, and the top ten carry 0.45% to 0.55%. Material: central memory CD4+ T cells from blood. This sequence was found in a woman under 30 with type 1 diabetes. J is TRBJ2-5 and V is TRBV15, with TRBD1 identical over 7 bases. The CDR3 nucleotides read TGTGCCACCAGCAGAGACAGGGGGCAAGAGACCCAGTACTTC. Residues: CATSRDRGQETQYF.